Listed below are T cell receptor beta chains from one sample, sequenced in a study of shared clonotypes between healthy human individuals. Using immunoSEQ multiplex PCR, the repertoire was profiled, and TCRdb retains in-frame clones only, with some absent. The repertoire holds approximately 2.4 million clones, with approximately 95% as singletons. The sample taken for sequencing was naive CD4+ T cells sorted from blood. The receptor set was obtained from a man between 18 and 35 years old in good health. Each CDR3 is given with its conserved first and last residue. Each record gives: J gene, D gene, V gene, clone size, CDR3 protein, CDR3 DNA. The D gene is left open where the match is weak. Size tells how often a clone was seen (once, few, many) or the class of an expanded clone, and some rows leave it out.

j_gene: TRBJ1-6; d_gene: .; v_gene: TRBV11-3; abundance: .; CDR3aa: CASSLSGAHSPLHF; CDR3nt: TGTGCCAGCAGTTTGTCAGGGGCCCATTCACCCCTCCACTTT
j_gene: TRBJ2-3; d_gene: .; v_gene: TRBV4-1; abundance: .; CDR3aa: CASSQGLGTDTQYF; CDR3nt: TGCGCCAGCAGCCAGGGTCTGGGGACAGATACGCAGTATTTT
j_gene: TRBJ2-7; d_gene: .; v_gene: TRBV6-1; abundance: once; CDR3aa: CASSAPRQLSYEQYF; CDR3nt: TGTGCCAGCAGTGCCCCCCGGCAGCTCTCCTACGAGCAGTACTTC
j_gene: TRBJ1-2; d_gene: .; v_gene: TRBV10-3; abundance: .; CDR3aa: CAISERGTADYGYTF; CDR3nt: TGTGCCATCAGTGAGCGGGGGACGGCTGACTATGGCTACACCTTC
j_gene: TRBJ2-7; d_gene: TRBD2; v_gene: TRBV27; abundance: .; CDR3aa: CASSFSSGSSYEQYF; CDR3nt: TGTGCCAGCAGTTTTAGCAGCGGGAGTTCTTACGAGCAGTACTTC
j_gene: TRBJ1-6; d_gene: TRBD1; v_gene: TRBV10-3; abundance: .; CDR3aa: CAIGDRGMSPLHF; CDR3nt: TGTGCCATCGGGGACAGGGGTATGTCACCCCTCCACTTT
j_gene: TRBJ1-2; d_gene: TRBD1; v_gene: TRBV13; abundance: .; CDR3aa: CASSSRDRGDYGYTF; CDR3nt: TGTGCCAGCAGCTCCCGGGACAGGGGAGACTATGGCTACACCTTC
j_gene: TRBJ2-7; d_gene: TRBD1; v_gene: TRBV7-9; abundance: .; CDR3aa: CASSTTGVHEQYF; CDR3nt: TGTGCCAGCAGCACTACAGGGGTCCACGAGCAGTACTTC
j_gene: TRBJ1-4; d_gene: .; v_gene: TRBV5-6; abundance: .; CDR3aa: CASSLWGFKLFF; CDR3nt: TGTGCCAGCAGCTTATGGGGGTTCAAACTGTTTTTT
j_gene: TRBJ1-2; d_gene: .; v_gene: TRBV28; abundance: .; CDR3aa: CATHRSPLGYGYTF; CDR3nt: TGTGCCACCCACCGTTCCCCCCTAGGCTATGGCTACACCTTC
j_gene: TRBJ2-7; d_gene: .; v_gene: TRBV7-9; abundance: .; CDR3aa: CASSLEGPFYEQYF; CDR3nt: TGTGCCAGCAGCTTAGAGGGGCCCTTCTACGAGCAGTACTTC
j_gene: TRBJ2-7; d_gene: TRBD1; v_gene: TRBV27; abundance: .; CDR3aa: CASSRTTGDWGEQYF; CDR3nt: TGTGCCAGCAGCCGAACGACAGGGGATTGGGGCGAGCAGTACTTC
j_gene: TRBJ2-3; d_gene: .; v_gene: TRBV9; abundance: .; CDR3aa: CASSGLATDTQYF; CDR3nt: TGTGCCAGCAGCGGTCTAGCAACAGATACGCAGTATTTT
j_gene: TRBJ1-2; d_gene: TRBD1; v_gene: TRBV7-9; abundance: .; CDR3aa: CASSLVWTGDYGYTF; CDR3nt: TGTGCCAGCAGCTTAGTATGGACAGGGGACTATGGCTACACCTTC
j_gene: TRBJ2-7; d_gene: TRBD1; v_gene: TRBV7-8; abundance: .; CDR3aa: CASSLVSSDRGHEQYF; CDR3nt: TGTGCCAGCAGCTTAGTGAGCTCGGACAGGGGGCACGAGCAGTACTTC
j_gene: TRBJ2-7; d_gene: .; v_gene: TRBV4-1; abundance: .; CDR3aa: CASSLTASESYEQYF; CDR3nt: TGCGCCAGCAGCCTAACGGCCTCGGAGTCCTACGAGCAGTACTTC
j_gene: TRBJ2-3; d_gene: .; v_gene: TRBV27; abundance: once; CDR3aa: CASSSIGGFTDTQYF; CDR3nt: TGTGCCAGCAGTTCTATAGGCGGATTCACAGATACGCAGTATTTT
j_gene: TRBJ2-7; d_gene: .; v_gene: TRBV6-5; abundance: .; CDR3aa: CASSSYPGAAYEQYF; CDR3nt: TGTGCCAGCAGTTCCTATCCGGGGGCCGCCTACGAGCAGTACTTC
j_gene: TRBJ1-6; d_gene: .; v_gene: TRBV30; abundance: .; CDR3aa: CAWIDRQYNSPLHF; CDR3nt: TGTGCCTGGATAGACAGGCAGTATAATTCACCCCTCCACTTT
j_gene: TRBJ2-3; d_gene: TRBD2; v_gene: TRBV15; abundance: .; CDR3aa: CATSRGLAGGPTDTQYF; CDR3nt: TGTGCCACCAGCAGAGGGCTAGCGGGAGGACCCACAGATACGCAGTATTTT
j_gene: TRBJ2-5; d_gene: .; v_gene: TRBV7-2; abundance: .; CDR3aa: CASSLDSPQETQYF; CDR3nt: TGTGCCAGCAGCCTCGACAGTCCCCAAGAGACCCAGTACTTC
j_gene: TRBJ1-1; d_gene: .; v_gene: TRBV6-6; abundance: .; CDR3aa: CASSYVSTAEAFF; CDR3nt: TGTGCCAGCAGTTACGTTTCGACGGCTGAAGCTTTCTTT
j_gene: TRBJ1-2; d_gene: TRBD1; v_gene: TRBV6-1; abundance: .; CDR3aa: CASSPGTGGDYGYTF; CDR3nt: TGTGCCAGCAGTCCCGGGACAGGGGGCGACTATGGCTACACCTTC
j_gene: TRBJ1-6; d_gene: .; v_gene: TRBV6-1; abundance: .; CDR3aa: CASSEVQNNSPLHF; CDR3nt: TGTGCCAGCAGTGAAGTACAAAATAATTCACCCCTCCACTTT
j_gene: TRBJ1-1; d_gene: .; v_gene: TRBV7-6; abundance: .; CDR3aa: CASRPDAMNTEAFF; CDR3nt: TGTGCCAGCAGACCCGACGCAATGAACACTGAAGCTTTCTTT
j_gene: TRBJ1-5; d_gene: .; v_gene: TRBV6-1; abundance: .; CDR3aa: CASINRESNQPQHF; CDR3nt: TGTGCCAGCATCAACAGGGAAAGCAATCAGCCCCAGCATTTT
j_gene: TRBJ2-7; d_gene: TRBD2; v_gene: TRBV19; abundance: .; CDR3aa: CATRAGTSLYEQYF; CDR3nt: TGTGCCACCAGGGCGGGGACTAGTCTTTACGAGCAGTACTTC
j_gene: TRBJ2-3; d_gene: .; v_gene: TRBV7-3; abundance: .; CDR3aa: CASSSPPAITDTQYF; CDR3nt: TGTGCCAGCAGCTCCCCCCCGGCCATCACAGATACGCAGTATTTT
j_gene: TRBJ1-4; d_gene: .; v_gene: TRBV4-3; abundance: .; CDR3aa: CASSREGTKREKLFF; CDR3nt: TGCGCCAGCAGCCGAGAAGGGACGAAACGCGAAAAACTGTTTTTT
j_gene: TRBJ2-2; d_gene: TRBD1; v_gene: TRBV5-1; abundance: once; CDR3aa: CASSLSAGGFGELFF; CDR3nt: TGCGCCAGCAGCTTGTCGGCAGGGGGCTTCGGGGAGCTGTTTTTT
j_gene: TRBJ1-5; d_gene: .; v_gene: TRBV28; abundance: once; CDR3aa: CASSFQGPRNEPQHF; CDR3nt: TGTGCCAGCAGTTTTCAGGGGCCTCGGAACGAGCCCCAGCATTTT
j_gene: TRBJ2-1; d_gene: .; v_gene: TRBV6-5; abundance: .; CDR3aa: CASSYLGAPPYNEQFF; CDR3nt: TGTGCCAGCAGTTACCTAGGGGCCCCACCCTACAATGAGCAGTTCTTC
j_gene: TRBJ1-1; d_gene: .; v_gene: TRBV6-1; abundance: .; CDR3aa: CASSAYTEAFF; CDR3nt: TGTGCCAGCAGTGCGTACACTGAAGCTTTCTTT
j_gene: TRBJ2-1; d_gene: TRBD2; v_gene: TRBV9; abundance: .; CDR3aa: CASSVGLAGVYNEQFF; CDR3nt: TGTGCCAGCAGCGTAGGACTAGCGGGAGTCTACAATGAGCAGTTCTTC
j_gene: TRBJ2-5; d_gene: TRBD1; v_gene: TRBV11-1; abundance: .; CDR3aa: CASSFRQGAKETQYF; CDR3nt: TGTGCCAGCAGCTTTAGACAGGGGGCGAAAGAGACCCAGTACTTC
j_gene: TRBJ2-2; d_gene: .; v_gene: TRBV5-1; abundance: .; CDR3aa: CASSLGQGTNTGELFF; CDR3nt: TGCGCCAGCAGCTTGGGGCAGGGGACGAACACCGGGGAGCTGTTTTTT
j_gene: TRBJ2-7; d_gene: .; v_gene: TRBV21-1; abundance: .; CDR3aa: CASTPGGNDQQYF; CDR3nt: TGTGCCAGCACCCCCGGAGGGAACGACCAGCAGTACTTC
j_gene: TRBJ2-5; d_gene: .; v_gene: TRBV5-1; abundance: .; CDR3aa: CASSPIKTGTQETQYF; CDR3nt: TGCGCCAGCAGCCCGATTAAGACAGGTACACAAGAGACCCAGTACTTC
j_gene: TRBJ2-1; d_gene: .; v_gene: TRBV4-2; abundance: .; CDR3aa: CASSQDLGPHSYNEQFF; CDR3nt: TGTGCCAGCAGCCAAGATTTAGGACCGCACTCCTACAATGAGCAGTTCTTC
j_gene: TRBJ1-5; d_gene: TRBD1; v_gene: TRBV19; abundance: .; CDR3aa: CASSSTGNSNQPQHF; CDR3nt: TGTGCCAGTAGCTCGACAGGGAACAGCAATCAGCCCCAGCATTTT
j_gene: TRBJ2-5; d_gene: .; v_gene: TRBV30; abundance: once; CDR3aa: CAWSGGFQETQYF; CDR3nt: TGTGCCTGGAGTGGGGGGTTCCAAGAGACCCAGTACTTC
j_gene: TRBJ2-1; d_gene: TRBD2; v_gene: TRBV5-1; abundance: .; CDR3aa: CASKVAGGPYNEQFF; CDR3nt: TGCGCCAGCAAGGTAGCGGGAGGGCCCTACAATGAGCAGTTCTTC
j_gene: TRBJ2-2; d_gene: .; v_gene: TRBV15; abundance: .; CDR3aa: CATSKIDTDDTGELFF; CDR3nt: TGTGCCACCAGCAAAATAGACACGGATGACACCGGGGAGCTGTTTTTT
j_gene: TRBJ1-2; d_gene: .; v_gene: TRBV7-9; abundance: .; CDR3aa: CASSFPGSLGYTF; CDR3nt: TGTGCCAGCAGCTTCCCAGGGTCGCTAGGCTACACCTTC
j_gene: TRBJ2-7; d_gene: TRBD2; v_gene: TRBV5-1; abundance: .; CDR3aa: CASSPGTSGGRALYEQYF; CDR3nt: TGCGCCAGCAGCCCCGGGACTAGCGGGGGGCGGGCATTGTACGAGCAGTACTTC
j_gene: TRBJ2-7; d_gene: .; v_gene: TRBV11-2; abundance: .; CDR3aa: CASSLASREQYF; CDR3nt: TGTGCCAGCAGCTTAGCATCGAGGGAGCAGTACTTC
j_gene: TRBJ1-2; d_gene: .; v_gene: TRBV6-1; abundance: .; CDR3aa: CASSGTGSYGYTF; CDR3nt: TGTGCCAGCAGTGGAACGGGGAGCTATGGCTACACCTTC
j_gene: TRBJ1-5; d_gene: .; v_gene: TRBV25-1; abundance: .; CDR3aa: CASSGQGGYQPQHF; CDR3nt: TGTGCCAGCAGTGGGCAGGGTGGGTATCAGCCCCAGCATTTT
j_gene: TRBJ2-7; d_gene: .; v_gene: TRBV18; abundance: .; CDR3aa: CASSPPGHYEQYF; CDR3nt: TGTGCCAGCTCACCACCAGGCCACTACGAGCAGTACTTC